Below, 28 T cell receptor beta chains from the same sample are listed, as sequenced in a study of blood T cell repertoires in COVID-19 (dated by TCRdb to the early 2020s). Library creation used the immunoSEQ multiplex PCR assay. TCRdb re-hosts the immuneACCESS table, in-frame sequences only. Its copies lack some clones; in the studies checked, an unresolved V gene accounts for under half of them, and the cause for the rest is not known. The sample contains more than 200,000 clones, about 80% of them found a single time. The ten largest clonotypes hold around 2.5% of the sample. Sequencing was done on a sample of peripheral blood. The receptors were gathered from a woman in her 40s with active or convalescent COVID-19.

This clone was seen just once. The DNA for the CDR3 is TGTGCCAGCAGCCGAGGGACATCCAATAATTCACCCCTCCACTTT. Amino acids: CASSRGTSNNSPLHF. The V call is TRBV3-1 (or the pseudogene TRBV3-2), the J call TRBJ1-6; D perhaps matches TRBD1 (6 bases). CDR1 and CDR2 from the germline V gene are LGHDT and YNNKEL (reference sequence). The CDR3 extends over 15 amino acids. The germline V and J ends were trimmed by 4 bases and 5 bases, with 12 bases remaining between them.

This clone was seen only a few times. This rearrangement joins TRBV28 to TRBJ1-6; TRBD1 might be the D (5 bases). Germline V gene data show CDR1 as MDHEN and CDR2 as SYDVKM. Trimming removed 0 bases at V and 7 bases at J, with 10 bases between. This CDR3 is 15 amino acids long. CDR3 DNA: TGTGCCAGCAGTTTATGGAGGGGAGGGAATTCACCCCTCCACTTT. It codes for CASSLWRGGNSPLHF.

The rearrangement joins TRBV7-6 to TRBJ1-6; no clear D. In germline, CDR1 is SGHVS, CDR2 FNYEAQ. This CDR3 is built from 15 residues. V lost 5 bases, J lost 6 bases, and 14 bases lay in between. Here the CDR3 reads CASSPERQVNSPLHF. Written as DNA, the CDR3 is TGTGCCAGCAGCCCAGAACGGCAGGTTAATTCACCCCTCCACTTT.

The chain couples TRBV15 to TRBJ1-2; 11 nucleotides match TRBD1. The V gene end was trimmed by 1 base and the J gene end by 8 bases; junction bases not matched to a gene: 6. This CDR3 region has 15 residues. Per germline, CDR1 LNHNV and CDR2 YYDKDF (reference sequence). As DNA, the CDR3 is TGTGCCACCAGCAGAGGCGGACAGGGGGCTTGGGGCTACACCTTC. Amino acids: CATSRGGQGAWGYTF.

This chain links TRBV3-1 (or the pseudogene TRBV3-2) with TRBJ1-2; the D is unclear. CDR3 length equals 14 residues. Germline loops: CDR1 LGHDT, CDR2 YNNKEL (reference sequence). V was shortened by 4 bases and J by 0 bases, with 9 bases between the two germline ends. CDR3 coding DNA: TGTGCCAGCAGCCGAAACGGGGCTAACTATGGCTACACCTTC. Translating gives CASSRNGANYGYTF.

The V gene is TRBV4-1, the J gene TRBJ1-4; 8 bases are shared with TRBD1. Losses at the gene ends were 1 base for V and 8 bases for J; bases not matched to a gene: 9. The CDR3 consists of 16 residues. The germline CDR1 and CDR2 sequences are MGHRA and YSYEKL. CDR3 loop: CASSQGQGALGEKLFF. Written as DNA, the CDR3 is TGCGCCAGCAGCCAAGGGCAGGGGGCGCTGGGAGAAAAACTGTTTTTT.

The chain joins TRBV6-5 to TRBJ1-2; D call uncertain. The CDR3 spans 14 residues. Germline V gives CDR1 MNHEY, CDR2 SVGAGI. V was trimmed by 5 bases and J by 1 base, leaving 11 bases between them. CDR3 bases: TGTGCCAGCAGTACACTTGACAATAACTATGGCTACACCTTC. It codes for CASSTLDNNYGYTF.

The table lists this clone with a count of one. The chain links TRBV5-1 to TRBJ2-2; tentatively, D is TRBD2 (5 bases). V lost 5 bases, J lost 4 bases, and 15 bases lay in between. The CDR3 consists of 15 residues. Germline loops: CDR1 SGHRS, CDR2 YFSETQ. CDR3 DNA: TGCGCCAGCAGTCCCCCTCTAGCTAGCACCGGGGAGCTGTTTTTT. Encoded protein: CASSPPLASTGELFF.

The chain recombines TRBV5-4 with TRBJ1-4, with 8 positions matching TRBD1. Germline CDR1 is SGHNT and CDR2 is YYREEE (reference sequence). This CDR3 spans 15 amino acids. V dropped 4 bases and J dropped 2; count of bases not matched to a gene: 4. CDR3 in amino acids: CASSMRTGTNEKLFF. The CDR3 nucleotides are TGTGCCAGCAGCATGAGGACAGGGACTAATGAAAAACTGTTTTTT.

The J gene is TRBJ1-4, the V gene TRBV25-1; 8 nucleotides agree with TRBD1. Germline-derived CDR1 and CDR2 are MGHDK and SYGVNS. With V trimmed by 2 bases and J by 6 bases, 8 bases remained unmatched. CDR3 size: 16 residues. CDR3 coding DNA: TGTGCCAGCAGTGAAGCAGCACAGGGGGAACATGAAAAACTGTTTTTT. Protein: CASSEAAQGEHEKLFF.

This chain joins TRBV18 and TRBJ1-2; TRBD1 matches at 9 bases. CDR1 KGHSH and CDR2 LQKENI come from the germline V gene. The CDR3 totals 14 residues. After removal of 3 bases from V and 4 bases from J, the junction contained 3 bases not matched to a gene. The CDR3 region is CASSPDRGGYGYTF. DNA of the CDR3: TGTGCCAGCTCACCGGACAGGGGAGGCTATGGCTACACCTTC.

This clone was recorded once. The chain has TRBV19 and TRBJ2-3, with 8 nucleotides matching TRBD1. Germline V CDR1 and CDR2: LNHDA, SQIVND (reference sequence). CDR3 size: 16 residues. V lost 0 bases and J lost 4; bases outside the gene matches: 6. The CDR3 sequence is CASSIDLGTGPDTQYF. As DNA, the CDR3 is TGTGCCAGTAGTATAGACTTGGGGACAGGTCCAGATACGCAGTATTTT.

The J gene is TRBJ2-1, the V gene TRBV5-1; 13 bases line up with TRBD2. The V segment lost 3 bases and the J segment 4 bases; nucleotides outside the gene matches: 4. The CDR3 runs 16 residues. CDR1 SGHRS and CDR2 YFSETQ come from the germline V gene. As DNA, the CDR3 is TGCGCCAGCAGCTCGACTAGCGGGGGGACATACAATGAGCAGTTCTTC. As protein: CASSSTSGGTYNEQFF.

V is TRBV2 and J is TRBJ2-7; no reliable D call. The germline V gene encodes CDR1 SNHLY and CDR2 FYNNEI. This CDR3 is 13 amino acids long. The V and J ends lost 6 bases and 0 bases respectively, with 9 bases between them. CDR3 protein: CASSPGFSYEQYF. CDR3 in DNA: TGTGCCAGCAGCCCCGGGTTCTCCTACGAGCAGTACTTC.

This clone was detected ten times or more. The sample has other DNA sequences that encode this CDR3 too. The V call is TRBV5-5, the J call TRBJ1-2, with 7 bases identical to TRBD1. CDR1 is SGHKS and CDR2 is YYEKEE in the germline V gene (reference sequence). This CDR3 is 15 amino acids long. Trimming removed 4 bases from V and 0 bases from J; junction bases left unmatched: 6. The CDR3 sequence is CASSRDSSTNYGYTF. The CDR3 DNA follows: TGTGCCAGCAGCCGGGACAGTTCTACTAACTATGGCTACACCTTC.

This CDR3 reads CASSQRGTSGRLLAEQYF. For the CDR3, the DNA is TGTGCCAGCAGCCAAAGGGGGACTAGCGGGAGACTTCTAGCCGAGCAGTACTTC. This chain connects TRBV14 to TRBJ2-7; 14 bases fit TRBD2. The CDR3 covers 18 residues. The trim removed 2 bases at V and 6 bases at J, leaving 12 bases unmatched. Germline CDR1 and CDR2: SGHDN and FVKESK.

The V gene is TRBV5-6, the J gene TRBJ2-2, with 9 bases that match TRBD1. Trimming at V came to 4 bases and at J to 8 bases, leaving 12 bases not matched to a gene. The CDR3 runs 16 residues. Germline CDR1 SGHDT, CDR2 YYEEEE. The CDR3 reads CASSALRDREVGELFF. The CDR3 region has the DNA TGTGCCAGCAGCGCACTCCGGGACAGGGAAGTTGGGGAGCTGTTTTTT.

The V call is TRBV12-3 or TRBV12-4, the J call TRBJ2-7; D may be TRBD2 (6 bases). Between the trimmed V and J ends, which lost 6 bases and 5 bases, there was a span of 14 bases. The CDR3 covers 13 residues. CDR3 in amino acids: CASSLPASDEQYF. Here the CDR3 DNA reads TGTGCCAGCAGCCTTCCCGCTAGCGACGAGCAGTACTTC.

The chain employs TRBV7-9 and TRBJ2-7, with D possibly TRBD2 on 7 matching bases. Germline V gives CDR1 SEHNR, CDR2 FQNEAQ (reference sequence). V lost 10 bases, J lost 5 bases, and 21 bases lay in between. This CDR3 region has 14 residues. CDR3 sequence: CAILGGGAFNEQYF. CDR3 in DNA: TGTGCCATCCTAGGAGGGGGGGCGTTCAACGAGCAGTACTTC.

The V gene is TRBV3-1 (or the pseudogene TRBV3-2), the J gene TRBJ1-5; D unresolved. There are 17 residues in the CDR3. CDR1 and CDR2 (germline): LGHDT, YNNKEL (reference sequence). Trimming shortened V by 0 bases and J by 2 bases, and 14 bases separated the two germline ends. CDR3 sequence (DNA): TGTGCCAGCAGCCAAGATCACTATGGATATGGCAATCAGCCCCAGCATTTT. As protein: CASSQDHYGYGNQPQHF.

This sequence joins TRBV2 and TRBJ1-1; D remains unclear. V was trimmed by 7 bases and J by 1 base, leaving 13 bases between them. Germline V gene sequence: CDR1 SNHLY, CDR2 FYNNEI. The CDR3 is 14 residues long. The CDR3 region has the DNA TGTGCCAGCAAAAGTGATACTGGGAACACTGAAGCTTTCTTT. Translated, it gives CASKSDTGNTEAFF.

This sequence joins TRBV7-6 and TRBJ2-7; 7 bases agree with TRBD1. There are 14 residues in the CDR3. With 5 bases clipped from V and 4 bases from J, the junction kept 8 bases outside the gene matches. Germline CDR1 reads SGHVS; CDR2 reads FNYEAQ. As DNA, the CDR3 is TGTGCCAGCAGCGACCGGGACAGAGGGTACGAGCAGTACTTC. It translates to CASSDRDRGYEQYF.

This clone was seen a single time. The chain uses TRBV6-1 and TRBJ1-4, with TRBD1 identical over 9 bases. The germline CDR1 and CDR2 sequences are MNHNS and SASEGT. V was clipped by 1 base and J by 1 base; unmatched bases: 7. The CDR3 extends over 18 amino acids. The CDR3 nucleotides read TGTGCCAGCAGTGAAGAGAGGACAGGGGCCGGAACTAATGAAAAACTGTTTTTT. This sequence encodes CASSEERTGAGTNEKLFF.

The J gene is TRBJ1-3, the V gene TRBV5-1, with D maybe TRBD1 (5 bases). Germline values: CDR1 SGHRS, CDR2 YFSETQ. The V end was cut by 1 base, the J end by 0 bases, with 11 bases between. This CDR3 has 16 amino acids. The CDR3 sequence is CASSLRQGLSGNTIYF. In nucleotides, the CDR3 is TGCGCCAGCAGCTTGCGCCAGGGACTCTCTGGAAACACCATATATTTT.

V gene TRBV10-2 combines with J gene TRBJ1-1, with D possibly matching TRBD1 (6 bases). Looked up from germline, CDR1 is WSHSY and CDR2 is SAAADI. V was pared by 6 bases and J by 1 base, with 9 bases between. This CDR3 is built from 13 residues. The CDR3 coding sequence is TGCGCCAGCAGAAACAGGGAGAACACTGAAGCTTTCTTT. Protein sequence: CASRNRENTEAFF.

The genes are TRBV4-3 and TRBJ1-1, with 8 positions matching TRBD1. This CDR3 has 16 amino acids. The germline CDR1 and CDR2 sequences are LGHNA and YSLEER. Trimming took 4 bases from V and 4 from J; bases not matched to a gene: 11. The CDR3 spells CASSRGLQGAGTEAFF. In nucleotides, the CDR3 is TGCGCCAGCAGCCGCGGCCTCCAGGGGGCGGGCACTGAAGCTTTCTTT.

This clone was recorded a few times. CDR3 in amino acids: CASGLGLAADNEQFF. The CDR3 region has the DNA TGTGCCAGCGGCCTGGGGCTAGCGGCCGACAATGAGCAGTTCTTC. This chain joins TRBV7-9 and TRBJ2-1; 7 bases line up with TRBD2. V lost 8 bases, J lost 5 bases, and 12 bases stayed unmatched. This CDR3 comprises 15 residues. Germline assignment: CDR1 SEHNR and CDR2 FQNEAQ (reference sequence).

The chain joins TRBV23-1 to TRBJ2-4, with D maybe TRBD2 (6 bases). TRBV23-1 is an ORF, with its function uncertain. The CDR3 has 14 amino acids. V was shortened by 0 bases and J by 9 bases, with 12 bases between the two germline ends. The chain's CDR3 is CASSQSAGGSIQYF. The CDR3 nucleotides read TGCGCCAGCAGTCAATCGGCCGGGGGTAGCATTCAGTACTTC.